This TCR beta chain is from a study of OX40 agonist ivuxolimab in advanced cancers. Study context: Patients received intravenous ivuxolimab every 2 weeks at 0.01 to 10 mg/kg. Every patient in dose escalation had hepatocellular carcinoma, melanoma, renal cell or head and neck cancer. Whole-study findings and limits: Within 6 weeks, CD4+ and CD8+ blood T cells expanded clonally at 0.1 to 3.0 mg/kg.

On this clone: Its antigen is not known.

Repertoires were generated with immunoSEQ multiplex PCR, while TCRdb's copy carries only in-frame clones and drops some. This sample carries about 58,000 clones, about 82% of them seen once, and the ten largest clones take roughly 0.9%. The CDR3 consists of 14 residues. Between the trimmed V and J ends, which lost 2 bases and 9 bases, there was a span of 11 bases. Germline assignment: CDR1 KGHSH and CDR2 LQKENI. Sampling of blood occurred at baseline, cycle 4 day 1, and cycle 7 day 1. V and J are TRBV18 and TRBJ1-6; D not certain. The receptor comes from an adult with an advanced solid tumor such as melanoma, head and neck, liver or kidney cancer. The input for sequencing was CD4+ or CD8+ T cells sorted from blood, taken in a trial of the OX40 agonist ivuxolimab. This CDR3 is CASSPGQLLSPLHF. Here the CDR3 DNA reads TGTGCCAGCTCACCAGGCCAGCTCCTTTCACCCCTCCACTTT.